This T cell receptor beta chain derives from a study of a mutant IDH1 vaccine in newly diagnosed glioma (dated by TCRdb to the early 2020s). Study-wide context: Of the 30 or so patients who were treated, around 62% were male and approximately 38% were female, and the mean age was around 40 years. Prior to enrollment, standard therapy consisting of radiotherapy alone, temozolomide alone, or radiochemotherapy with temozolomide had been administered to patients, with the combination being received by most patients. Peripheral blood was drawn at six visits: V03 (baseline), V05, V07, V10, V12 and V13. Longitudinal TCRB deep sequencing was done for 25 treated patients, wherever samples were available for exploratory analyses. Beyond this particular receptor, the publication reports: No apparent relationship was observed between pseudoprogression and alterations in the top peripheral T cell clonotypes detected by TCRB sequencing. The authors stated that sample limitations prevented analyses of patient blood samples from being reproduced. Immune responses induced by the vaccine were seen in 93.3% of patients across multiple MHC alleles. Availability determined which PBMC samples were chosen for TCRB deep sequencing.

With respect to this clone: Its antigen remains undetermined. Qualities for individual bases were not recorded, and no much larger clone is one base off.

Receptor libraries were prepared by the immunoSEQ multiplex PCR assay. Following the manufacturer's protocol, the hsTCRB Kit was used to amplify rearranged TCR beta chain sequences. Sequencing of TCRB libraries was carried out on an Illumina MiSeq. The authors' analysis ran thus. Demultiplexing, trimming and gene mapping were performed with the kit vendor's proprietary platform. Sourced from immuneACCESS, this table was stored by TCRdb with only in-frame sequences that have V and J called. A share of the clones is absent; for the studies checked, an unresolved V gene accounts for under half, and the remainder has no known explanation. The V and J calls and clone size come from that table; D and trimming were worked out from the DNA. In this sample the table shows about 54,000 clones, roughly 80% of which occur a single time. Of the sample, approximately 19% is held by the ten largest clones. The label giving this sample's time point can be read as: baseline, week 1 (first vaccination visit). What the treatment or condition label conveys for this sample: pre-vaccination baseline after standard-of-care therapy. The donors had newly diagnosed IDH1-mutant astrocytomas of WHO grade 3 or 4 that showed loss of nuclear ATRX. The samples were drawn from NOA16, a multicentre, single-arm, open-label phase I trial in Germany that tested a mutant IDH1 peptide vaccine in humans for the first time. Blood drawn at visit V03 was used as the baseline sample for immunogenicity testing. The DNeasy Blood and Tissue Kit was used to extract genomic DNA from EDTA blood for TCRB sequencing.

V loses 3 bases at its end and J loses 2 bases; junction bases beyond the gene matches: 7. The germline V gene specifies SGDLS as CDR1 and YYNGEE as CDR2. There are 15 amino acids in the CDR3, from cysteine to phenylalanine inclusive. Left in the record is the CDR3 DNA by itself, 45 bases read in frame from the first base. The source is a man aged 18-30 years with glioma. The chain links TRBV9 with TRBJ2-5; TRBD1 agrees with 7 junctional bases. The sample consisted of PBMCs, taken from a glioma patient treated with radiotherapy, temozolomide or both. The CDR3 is CASSAVTGTQETQYF. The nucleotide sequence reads TGTGCCAGCAGCGCCGTGACAGGGACACAAGAGACCCAGTACTTC.